What follows is one TCR beta chain and its context. Trimming at V came to 6 bases and at J to 6 bases, leaving 7 bases not matched to a gene. This CDR3 comprises 14 residues. Looked up from germline, CDR1 is ENHRY and CDR2 is SYGVKD. As processed by the authors: The assay estimated nucleated cells by amplifying reference gene primers. Assay used: immunoSEQ multiplex PCR; TCRdb lists only in-frame clones, some missing. Clone size and the V and J calls come from that table; the DNA yielded D and trimming. The sample yields 310,000 or so clones, about 82% seen once. These data originate in a study of blood T cell repertoires in COVID-19. As for the study in general: Both acute and convalescent COVID-19 samples were obtained from the United States, Italy and Spain. Nucleic acid was either cDNA or gDNA, and it came from T cells, B-cell-depleted T cells, or PBMCs.

The sequence was obtained from a woman aged 45 to 65 with acute or convalescent COVID-19. The genes are TRBV10-3 and TRBJ1-2, with 10 bases identical to TRBD1. The sample consisted of peripheral blood. In DNA, the CDR3 is TGTGCCATCAGGCCGGGACAGGGGTTAAATGGCTACACCTTC. The encoded protein is CAIRPGQGLNGYTF.